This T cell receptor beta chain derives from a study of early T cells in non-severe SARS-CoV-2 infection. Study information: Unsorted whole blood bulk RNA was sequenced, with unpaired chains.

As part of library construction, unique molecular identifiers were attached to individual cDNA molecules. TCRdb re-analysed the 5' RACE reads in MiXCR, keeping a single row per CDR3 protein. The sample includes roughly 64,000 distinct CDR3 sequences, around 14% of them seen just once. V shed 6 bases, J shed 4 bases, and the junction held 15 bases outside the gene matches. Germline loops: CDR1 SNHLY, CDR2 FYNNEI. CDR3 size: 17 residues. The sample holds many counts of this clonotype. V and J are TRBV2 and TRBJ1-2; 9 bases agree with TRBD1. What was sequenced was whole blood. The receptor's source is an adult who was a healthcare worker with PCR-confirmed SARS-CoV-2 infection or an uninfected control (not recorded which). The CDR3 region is CASSIGTGFSWGYGYTF. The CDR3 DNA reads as TGTGCCAGCAGCATTGGGACAGGGTTTTCCTGGGGCTATGGCTACACCTTC.